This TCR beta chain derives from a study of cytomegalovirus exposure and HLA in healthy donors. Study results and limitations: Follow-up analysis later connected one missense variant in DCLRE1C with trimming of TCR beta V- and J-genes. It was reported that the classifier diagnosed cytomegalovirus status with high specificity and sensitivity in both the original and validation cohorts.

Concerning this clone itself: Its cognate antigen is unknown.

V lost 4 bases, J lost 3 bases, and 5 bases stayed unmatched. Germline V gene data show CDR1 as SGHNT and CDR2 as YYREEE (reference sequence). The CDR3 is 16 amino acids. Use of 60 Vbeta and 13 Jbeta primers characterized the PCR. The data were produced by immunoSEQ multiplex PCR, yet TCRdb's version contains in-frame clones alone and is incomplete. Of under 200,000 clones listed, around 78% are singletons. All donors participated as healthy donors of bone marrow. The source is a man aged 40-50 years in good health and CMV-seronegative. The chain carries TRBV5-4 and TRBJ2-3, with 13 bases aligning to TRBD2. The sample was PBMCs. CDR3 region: CASSRTSGSSTDTQYF. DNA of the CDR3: TGTGCCAGCAGCAGGACTAGCGGGAGTAGTACAGATACGCAGTATTTT. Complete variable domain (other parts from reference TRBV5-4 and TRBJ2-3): ETGVTQSPTHLIKTRGQQVTLRCSSQSGHNTVSWYQQALGQGPQFIFQYYREEENGRGNFPPRFSGLQFPNYSSELNVNALELDDSALYLCASSRTSGSSTDTQYFGPGTRLTVL.